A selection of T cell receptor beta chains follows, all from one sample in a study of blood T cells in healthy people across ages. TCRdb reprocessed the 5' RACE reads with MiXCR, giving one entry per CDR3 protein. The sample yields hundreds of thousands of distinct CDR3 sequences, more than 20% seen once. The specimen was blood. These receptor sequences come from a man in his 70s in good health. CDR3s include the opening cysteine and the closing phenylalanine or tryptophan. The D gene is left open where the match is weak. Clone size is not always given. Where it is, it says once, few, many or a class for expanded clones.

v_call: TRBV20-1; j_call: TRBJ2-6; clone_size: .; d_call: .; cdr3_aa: CSASAGGANVLTF; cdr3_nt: TGCAGTGCTAGTGCCGGCGGGGCCAACGTCCTGACTTTC
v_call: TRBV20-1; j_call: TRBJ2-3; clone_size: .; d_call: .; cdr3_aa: CSAPGLGSDTQYF; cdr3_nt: TGCAGTGCCCCGGGTTTGGGTTCAGATACGCAGTATTTT
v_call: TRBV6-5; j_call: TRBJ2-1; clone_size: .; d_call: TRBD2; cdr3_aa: CASSYSSLAGLSSYNEQFF; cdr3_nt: TGTGCCAGCAGTTACTCATCACTAGCGGGCTTATCCTCCTACAATGAGCAGTTCTTC
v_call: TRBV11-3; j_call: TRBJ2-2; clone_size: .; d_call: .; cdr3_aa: CASSLSSNTGELFF; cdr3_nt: TGTGCCAGCAGCTTATCTTCCAACACCGGGGAGCTGTTTTTT
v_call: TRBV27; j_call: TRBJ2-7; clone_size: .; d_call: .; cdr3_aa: CASRRGSAYEQYF; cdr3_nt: TGTGCCAGCAGGCGAGGGAGCGCCTACGAGCAGTACTTC
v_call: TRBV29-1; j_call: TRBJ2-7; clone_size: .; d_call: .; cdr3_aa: CSVEDGASLGEQYF; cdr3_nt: TGCAGCGTTGAAGATGGGGCTAGCCTGGGCGAGCAGTACTTC
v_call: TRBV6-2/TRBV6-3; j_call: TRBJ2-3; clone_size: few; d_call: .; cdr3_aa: CASRGLGPDTQYF; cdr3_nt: TGTGCCAGCAGAGGGTTAGGCCCAGATACGCAGTATTTT
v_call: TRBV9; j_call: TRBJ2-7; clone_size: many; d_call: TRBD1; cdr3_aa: CASSVESQGAYEQYF; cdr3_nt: TGTGCCAGCAGCGTAGAGTCTCAGGGGGCCTACGAGCAGTACTTC
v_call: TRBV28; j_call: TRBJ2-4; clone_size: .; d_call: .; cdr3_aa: CASSEGPQNIQYF; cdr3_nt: TGTGCCAGCAGCGAAGGACCTCAAAACATTCAGTACTTC
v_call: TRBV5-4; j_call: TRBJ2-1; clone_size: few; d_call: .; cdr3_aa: CAGSEKWDKAGNEQFF; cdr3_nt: TGTGCCGGCAGCGAAAAGTGGGACAAGGCTGGGAATGAGCAGTTCTTC
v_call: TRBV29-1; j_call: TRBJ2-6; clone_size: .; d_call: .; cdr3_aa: CSVRNSGANVLTF; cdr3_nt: TGCAGCGTCCGGAACTCTGGGGCCAACGTCCTGACTTTC
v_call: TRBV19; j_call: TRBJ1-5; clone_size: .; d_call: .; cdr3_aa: CASRGNQPQHF; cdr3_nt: TGTGCCAGCAGGGGTAATCAGCCCCAGCATTTT
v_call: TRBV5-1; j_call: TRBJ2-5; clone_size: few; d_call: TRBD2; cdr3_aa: CASSTGLGQETQYF; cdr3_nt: TGCGCCAGCAGCACCGGACTAGGACAAGAGACCCAGTACTTC
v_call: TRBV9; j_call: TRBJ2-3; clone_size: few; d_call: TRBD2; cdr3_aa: CASSVGGRSDTQYF; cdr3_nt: TGTGCCAGCAGCGTAGGCGGGAGGTCAGATACGCAGTATTTT
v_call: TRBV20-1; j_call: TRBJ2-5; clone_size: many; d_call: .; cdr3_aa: CSAETGADYLKTQYF; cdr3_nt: TGCAGTGCTGAAACTGGAGCGGACTACTTGAAGACCCAGTACTTC
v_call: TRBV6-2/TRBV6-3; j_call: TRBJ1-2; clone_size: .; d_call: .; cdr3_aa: CASCWPSFYGYTF; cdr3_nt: TGTGCCAGCTGCTGGCCCAGTTTCTATGGCTACACCTTC
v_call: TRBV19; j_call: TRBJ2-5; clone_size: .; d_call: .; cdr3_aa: CASSIVGFGGRETQYF; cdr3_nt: TGTGCCAGTAGTATTGTTGGTTTCGGGGGAAGAGAGACCCAGTACTTC
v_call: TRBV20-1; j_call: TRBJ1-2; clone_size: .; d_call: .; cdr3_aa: CSARERDGYTF; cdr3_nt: TGCAGTGCCCGAGAGCGAGACGGCTACACCTTC
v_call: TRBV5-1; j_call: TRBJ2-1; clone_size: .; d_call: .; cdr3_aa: CASSEQGTHSYNEQFF; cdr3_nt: TGCGCCAGCAGCGAGCAAGGGACCCACTCCTACAATGAGCAGTTCTTC
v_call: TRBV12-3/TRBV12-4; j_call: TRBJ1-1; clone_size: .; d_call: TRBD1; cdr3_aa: CASSMTGVTEAFF; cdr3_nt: TGTGCCAGCAGTATGACAGGGGTCACTGAAGCTTTCTTT
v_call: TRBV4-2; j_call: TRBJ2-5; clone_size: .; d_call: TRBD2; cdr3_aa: CASSRAGTSGSRGQETQYF; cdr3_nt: TGTGCCAGCAGCCGCGCCGGGACTAGCGGGAGTAGGGGACAAGAGACCCAGTACTTC
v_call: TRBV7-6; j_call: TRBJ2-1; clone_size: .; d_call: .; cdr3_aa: CASSLEPPSGNNEQFF; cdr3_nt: TGTGCCAGCAGCTTAGAACCCCCCAGCGGAAACAATGAGCAGTTCTTC
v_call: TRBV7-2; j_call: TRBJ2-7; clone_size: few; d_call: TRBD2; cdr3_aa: CASSSYSGIAYEQYF; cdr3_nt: TGTGCCAGCAGCTCCTATAGCGGGATAGCCTACGAGCAGTACTTC
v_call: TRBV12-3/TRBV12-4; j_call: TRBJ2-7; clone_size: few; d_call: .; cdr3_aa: CASAPTTGVQYF; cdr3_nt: TGTGCCAGCGCCCCAACTACGGGGGTCCAGTACTTC
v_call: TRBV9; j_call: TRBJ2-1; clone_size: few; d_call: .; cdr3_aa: CASSVQSEQFF; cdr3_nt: TGTGCCAGCAGCGTACAAAGTGAGCAGTTCTTC
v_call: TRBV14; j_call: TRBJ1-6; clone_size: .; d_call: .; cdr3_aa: CASSQGPGSPLHF; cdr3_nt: TGTGCCAGCAGCCAAGGTCCTGGTTCACCCCTCCACTTT